The count of the clone carrying this TCR beta chain is one. The antigen is undetermined. Clones were sequenced by immunoSEQ multiplex PCR, and TCRdb holds only the in-frame ones, with some missing. This sample has 130,000 to 150,000 clones, with more than 75% found just once. This sample is part of a study of T cell responses to AZD1222 COVID-19 vaccine. Study-level results: Unmutated variant regions reportedly attract nearly half of all spike-specific TCRs. Two AZD1222 doses significantly raised spike-specific TCR breadth and depth over controls.

The specimen comprised peripheral blood, sampled 28 days after the second AZD1222 dose. This TCR was sampled from an adult who received the AZD1222 COVID-19 vaccine.

Here the CDR3 DNA reads TGTGCCAGCAGCTTGGCTACCACGAACACCGGGGAGCTGTTTTTT. Its translation is CASSLATTNTGELFF. The chain joins TRBV5-4 to TRBJ2-2, with no clear D. This CDR3 is 15 amino acids long. V dropped 0 bases and J dropped 0 bases, with 6 bases sitting between them. CDR1 and CDR2 from the germline V gene are SGHNT and YYREEE (reference sequence).